These 3 T cell receptor beta chains share one sample of origin, sequenced in a study of T cell responses to AZD1222 COVID-19 vaccine. TCRdb's copy holds only in-frame clones and misses some; the assay was immunoSEQ multiplex PCR. Of fewer than 100,000 clones listed, about 85% are singletons. This specimen was peripheral blood, taken on day 0 of AZD1222 vaccination. The receptors come from an adult in good health.

V usage is TRBV6-5 and J usage is TRBJ2-7; D is undetermined. CDR3 size: 16 residues. V was cut by 0 bases and J by 1 base, with 13 bases left in between. Per the germline V gene, CDR1 is MNHEY and CDR2 is SVGAGI. The CDR3 nucleotides are TGTGCCAGCAGTTACTCTATTGGGTCCCCTTCCTACGAGCAGTACTTC. Translation gives CASSYSIGSPSYEQYF.

This chain links TRBV28 with TRBJ2-7; TRBD2 is a possible D gene (6 bases). Germline V CDR1 and CDR2: MDHEN, SYDVKM. The CDR3 is made up of 13 amino acids. V was clipped by 1 base and J by 3 bases, with 7 bases between them. DNA for the CDR3: TGTGCCAGCAGTTTATACGGGGGCTACGAGCAGTACTTC. Protein sequence: CASSLYGGYEQYF.

The chain joins TRBV5-1 to TRBJ2-7; a weak D match, TRBD1 (5 bases). CDR1 and CDR2 from the germline V gene are SGHRS and YFSETQ. The CDR3 covers 15 residues. The V and J ends lost 0 bases and 0 bases respectively, with 10 bases between them. CDR3 protein: CASSLAPDNSYEQYF. Here the CDR3 DNA reads TGCGCCAGCAGCTTGGCCCCGGACAACTCCTACGAGCAGTACTTC.